This entry lists 6 T cell receptor beta chains sequenced from one sample in a study of blood T cell repertoires in COVID-19. Generated by immunoSEQ multiplex PCR, the TCRdb table keeps only in-frame clones and is missing some. The sample carries a few hundred thousand clones, around 89% recorded once. Sequencing was carried out using PBMCs or T cells enriched from blood (not recorded which). These receptors all come from a man younger than 30 who had recovered from COVID-19.

The chain links TRBV2 to TRBJ2-1; D unclear. Germline V lookup: CDR1 SNHLY, CDR2 FYNNEI. V was shortened by 1 base and J by 5 bases, with 3 bases between the two germline ends. The CDR3 has 12 residues. CDR3 residues: CASSEGHNEQFF. Here the CDR3 DNA reads TGTGCCAGCAGTGAAGGGCACAATGAGCAGTTCTTC.

J is TRBJ1-5 and V is TRBV19; D not resolved. This CDR3 has 9 amino acids. CDR1 LNHDA and CDR2 SQIVND come from the germline V gene (reference sequence). Trimming cost V 8 bases and J 7 bases, with 3 bases left between them. This chain's CDR3 is CASPQPQHF. The CDR3 nucleotides read TGTGCCAGTCCGCAGCCCCAGCATTTT.

The V gene is TRBV7-8, the J gene TRBJ2-7, with TRBD2 matching over 9 bases. J gave up 2 bases and V 1 base, and 3 bases lay outside the gene matches. The CDR3 loop spans 15 amino acids. CDR1 is SGHVS, CDR2 FQNEAQ, per germline. The CDR3 reads CASSLVAGVPYEQYF. Written as DNA, the CDR3 is TGTGCCAGCAGCTTAGTAGCGGGGGTCCCCTACGAGCAGTACTTC.

J is TRBJ1-1 and V is TRBV6-5; 7 bases map to TRBD1. The CDR3 runs to 15 residues. V lost 4 bases and J lost 2; bases outside the gene matches: 7. CDR1 MNHEY and CDR2 SVGAGI come from the germline V gene. The CDR3 bases are TGTGCCAGCAGTTCCAATAACAGGGGTAACACTGAAGCTTTCTTT. Translation gives CASSSNNRGNTEAFF.

The chain couples TRBV4-2 to TRBJ1-1; D ambiguous. Trimming took 4 bases from V and 3 from J, leaving 12 bases between them. The CDR3 is 14 amino acids. CDR1 LGHNA and CDR2 YNFKEQ come from the germline V gene. The CDR3 reads CASSPGDSDTEAFF. CDR3 DNA: TGTGCCAGCAGCCCCGGGGATTCGGACACTGAAGCTTTCTTT.

This clone was counted between two and nine times. The chain joins TRBV18 to TRBJ1-3, with a tentative D call TRBD1 (6 bases). From germline, CDR1 is KGHSH and CDR2 LQKENI. CDR3 length: 15 residues. The V end was cut by 5 bases, the J end by 3 bases, with 14 bases between. The CDR3: CASSSGQTVGNTIYF. For the CDR3, the DNA is TGTGCCAGCTCATCCGGACAGACGGTTGGAAACACCATATATTTT.